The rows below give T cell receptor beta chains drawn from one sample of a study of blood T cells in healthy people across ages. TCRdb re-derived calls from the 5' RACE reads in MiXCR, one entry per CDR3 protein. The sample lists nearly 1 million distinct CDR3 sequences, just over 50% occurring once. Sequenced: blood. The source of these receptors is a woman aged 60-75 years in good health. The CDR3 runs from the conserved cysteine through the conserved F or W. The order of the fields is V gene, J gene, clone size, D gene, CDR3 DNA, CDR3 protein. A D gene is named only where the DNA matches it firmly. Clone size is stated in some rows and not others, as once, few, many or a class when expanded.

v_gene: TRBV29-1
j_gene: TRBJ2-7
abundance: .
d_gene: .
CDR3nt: TGCAGCGTTGTCACAGGCAGTTCCGAGCAGTACTTC
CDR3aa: CSVVTGSSEQYF

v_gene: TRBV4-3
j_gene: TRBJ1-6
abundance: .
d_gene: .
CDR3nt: TGCGCCAGCAGCCATGAAGGGGCAGGTGATTCACCCCTCCACTTT
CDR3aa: CASSHEGAGDSPLHF

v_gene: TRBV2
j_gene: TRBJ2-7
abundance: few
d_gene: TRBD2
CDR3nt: TGTGCCAGCAGGGGGTTACTAGCGGGAGTTTACGAGCAGTACTTC
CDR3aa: CASRGLLAGVYEQYF

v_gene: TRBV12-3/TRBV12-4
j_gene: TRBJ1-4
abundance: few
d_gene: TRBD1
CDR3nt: TGTGCCAGCAGCCCTAGGGGGCGGGGGGAAAAACTGTTTTTT
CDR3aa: CASSPRGRGEKLFF

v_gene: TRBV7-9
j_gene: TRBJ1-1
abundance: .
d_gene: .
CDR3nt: TGTGCCAGCAGCTCCAGCGCAGGCAGGGATTACACTGAAGCTTTCTTT
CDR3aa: CASSSSAGRDYTEAFF

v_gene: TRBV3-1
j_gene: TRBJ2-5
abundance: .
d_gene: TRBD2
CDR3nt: TGTGCCAGCAGCCAAGAGTGGACGGGAGGCCGGCAGACCCAGTACTTC
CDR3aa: CASSQEWTGGRQTQYF

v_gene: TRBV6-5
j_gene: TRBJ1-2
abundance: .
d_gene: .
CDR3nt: TGTGCCAGCAGGAGAGATACAGGGTACTATGGCTACACCTTC
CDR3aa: CASRRDTGYYGYTF

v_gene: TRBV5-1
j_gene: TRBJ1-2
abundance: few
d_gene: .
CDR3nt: TGCGCCAGCAGCTTCCAGGGAATGGGGTCTGGCTACACCTTC
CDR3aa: CASSFQGMGSGYTF

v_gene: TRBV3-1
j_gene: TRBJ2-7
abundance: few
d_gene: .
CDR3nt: TGTGCCAGCAGCCCGCCGAGGCTTGGACGGGAGCTAACCTACGAGCAGTACTTC
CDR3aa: CASSPPRLGRELTYEQYF

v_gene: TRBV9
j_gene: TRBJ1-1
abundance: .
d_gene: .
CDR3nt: TGTGCCAGCAGCGTACGGGCAGTAAGGAACACTGAAGCTTTCTTT
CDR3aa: CASSVRAVRNTEAFF

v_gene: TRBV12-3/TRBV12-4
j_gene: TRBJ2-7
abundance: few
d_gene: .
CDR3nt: TGTGCCAGCAGTTTGCTGGGGGCTTCCTACGAGCAGTACTTC
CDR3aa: CASSLLGASYEQYF

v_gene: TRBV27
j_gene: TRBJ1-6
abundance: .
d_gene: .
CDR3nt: TGTGCCAGCAGAAACCTACCTGGGGGGGGTTTGGATTCACCCCTCCACTTT
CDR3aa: CASRNLPGGGLDSPLHF

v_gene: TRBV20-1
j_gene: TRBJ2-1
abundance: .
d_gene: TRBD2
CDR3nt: TGCAGTCCCGTAGCGGGTAGCTCTATCAATGAGCAGTTCTTC
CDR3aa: CSPVAGSSINEQFF

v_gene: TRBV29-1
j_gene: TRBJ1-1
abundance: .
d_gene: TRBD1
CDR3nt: TGCAGCGTTTCGGACAGGGAAACTGAAGCTTTCTTT
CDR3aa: CSVSDRETEAFF

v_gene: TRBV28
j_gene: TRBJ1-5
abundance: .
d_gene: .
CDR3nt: TGTGCCAGCAGTTTAACCCCACAGAGGAATCAGCCCCAGCATTTT
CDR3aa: CASSLTPQRNQPQHF

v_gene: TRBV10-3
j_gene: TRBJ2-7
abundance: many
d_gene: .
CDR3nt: TGTGCCATCAGTGAGTCAGGAACCTACGAGCAGTACTTC
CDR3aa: CAISESGTYEQYF

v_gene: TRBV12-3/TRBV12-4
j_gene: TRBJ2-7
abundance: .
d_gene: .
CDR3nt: TGTGCCAGCACCGAGGGGACGGGGGTCTACGAGCAGTACTTC
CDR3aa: CASTEGTGVYEQYF

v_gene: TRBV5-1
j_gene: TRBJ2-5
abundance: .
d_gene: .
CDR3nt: TGCGCCAGCAGCTTGGTGAGGACCCAGTACTTC
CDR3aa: CASSLVRTQYF

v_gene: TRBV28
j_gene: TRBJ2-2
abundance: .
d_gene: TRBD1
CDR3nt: TGTGCCAGCAGTTTCTACAGGGGGCTCGGCACCGGGGAGCTGTTTTTT
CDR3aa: CASSFYRGLGTGELFF

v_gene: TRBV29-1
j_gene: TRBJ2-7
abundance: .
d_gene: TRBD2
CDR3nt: TGCAGCGTTGGTGAGCGGGGCCGGCGGGACGAGCAGTACTTC
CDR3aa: CSVGERGRRDEQYF

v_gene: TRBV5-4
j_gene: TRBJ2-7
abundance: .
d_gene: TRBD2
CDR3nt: TGTGCCAGCAGCGGGGGCCGGACTAGCGGTACCTACGAGCAGTACTTC
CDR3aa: CASSGGRTSGTYEQYF

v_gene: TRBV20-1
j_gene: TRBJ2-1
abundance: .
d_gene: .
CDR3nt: TGCAGTGCTAGAGATTACACCTCCTACAATGGGCAGTTCTTC
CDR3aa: CSARDYTSYNGQFF

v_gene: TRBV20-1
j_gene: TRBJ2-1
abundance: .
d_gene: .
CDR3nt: TGCAGTGCTAGTGGACGGGCGCCCTACAATGAGCAGTTCTTC
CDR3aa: CSASGRAPYNEQFF

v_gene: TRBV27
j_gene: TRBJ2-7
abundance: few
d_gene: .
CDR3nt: TGTGCCAGCAGACTCGACAGGTCAAGCTACGAGCAGTACTTC
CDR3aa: CASRLDRSSYEQYF

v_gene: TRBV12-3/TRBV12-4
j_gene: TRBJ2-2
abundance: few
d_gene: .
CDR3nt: TGTGCCAGCAGTCGAACCGGGGCAGGCGCCGGGGAGCTGTTTTTT
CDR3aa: CASSRTGAGAGELFF

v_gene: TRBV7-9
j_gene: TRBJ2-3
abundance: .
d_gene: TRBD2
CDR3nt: TGTGCCAGCAGCTTACGTGGGTCGCTAGCGGGGAAGATGGATACGCAGTATTTT
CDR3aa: CASSLRGSLAGKMDTQYF

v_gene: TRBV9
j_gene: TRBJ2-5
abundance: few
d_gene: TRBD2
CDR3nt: TGTGCCAGCAGCGTAGTTAGCGGGAACCTCCAAGAGACCCAGTACTTC
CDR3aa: CASSVVSGNLQETQYF

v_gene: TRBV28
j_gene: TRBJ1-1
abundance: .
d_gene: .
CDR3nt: TGTGCCAGCAGCCCCCACACCCTTGAAGCTTTCTTT
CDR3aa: CASSPHTLEAFF

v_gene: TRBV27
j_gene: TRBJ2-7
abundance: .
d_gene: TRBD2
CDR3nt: TGTGCCAGCAGTTTAAAGGCTAGCGGGAGTCTGGGCTACGAGCAGTACTTC
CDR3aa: CASSLKASGSLGYEQYF

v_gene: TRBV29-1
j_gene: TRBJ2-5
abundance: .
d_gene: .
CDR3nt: TGCAGCGTGCGGGACCCAGGGGATGAGCAGTACTTC
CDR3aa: CSVRDPGDEQYF

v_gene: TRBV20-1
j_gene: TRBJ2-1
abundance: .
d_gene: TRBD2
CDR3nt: TGCAGTGCCGCTAGCGGGGGGGCCTACAATGAGCAGTTCTTC
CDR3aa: CSAASGGAYNEQFF

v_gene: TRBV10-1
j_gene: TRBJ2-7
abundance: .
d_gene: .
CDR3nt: TGCGCCAGCGGCCACGAGGCCTACGAGCAGTACTTC
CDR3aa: CASGHEAYEQYF

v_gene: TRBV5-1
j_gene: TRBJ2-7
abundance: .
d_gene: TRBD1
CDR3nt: TGTGCCAGCTCACTACAGGGGAACTCCTACGAGCAGTACTTC
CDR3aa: CASSLQGNSYEQYF

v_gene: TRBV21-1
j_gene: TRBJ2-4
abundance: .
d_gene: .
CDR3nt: TGTGCCACCCAAGAGGATAACGTCAACATTCAGTACTTC
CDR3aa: CATQEDNVNIQYF

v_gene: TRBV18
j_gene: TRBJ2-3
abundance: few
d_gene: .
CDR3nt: TGTGCCAGCTCCCGGGTGGGCGCAGATACGCAGTATTTT
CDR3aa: CASSRVGADTQYF

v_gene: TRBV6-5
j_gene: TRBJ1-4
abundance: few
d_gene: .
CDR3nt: TGTGCCAGCAGTTACTCGGGAACTTTGGAGGAAAAACTGTTTTTT
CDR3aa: CASSYSGTLEEKLFF

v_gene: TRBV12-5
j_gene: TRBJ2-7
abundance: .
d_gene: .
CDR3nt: TGTGCTAGTGGTTTGGTTGGGCGGGGAGCCTCCTACGAGCAGTACTTC
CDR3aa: CASGLVGRGASYEQYF

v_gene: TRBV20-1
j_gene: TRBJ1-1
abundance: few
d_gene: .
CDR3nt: TGCAGTGCTAAAAAACCGGGGGCGAACACTGAAGCTTTCTTT
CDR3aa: CSAKKPGANTEAFF

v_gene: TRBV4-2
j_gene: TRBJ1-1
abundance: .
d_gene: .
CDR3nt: TGTGCCAGCAGCCAAGATGCAGCCCTGAACACTGAAGCTTTCTTT
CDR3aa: CASSQDAALNTEAFF

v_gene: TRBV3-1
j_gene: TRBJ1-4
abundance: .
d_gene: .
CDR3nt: TGTGCCAGCAGCCAAGATCAACGCAGTGAAAAACTGTTTTTT
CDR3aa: CASSQDQRSEKLFF

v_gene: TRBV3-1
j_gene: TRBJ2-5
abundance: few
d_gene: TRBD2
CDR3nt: TGTGCCAGCCAGACTAGCGGCCAAGAGACCCAGTACTTC
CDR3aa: CASQTSGQETQYF

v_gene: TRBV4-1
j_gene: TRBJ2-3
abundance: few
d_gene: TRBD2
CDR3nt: TGCGCCAGCGGACAACTAGCGGGAATTTCAGATACGCAGTATTTT
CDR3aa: CASGQLAGISDTQYF

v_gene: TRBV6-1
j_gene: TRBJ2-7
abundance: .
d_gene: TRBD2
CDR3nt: TGTGCCAGCAGGGATAGCGGGATGAGCTCCTACGAGCAGTACTTC
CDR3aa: CASRDSGMSSYEQYF

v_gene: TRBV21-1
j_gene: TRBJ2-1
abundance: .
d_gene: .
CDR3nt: TGTGCCAGCAGCAAAGGTTCAGGAGGTGAGCAGTTCTTC
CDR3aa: CASSKGSGGEQFF

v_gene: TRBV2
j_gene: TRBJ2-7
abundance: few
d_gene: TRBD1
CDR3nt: TGTGCCAGCAGTTACGAGGCAGGGGGCTACGAGCAGTACTTC
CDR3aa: CASSYEAGGYEQYF

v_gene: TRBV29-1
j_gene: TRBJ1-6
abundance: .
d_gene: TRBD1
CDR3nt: TGCAGCGTAGGGACAGGGCGGTGGAATTCACCCCTCCACTTT
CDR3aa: CSVGTGRWNSPLHF

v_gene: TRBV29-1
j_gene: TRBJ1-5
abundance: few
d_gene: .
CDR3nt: TGCAGCGCAAGGGCCCAGCCCCAGCATTTT
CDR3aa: CSARAQPQHF

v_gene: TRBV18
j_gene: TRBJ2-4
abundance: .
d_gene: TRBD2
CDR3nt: TGTGCCAGCTCAACGCGACTAGCAGAGTCTGGAAACATTCAGTACTTC
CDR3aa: CASSTRLAESGNIQYF

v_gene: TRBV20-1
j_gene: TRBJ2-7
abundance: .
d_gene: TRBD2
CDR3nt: TGCAGTGCTCAGAGGACTAGCGGAAGATACGAGCAGTACTTC
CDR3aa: CSAQRTSGRYEQYF

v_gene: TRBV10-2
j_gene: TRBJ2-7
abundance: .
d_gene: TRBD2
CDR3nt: TGCGCCAGCGAGGGACTAGCGGGAGGCTACGAGCAGTACTTC
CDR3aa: CASEGLAGGYEQYF

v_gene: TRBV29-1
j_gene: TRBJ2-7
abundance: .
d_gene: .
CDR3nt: TGCAGCGCAACGGAGTTCTACGAGCAGTACTTC
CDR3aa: CSATEFYEQYF

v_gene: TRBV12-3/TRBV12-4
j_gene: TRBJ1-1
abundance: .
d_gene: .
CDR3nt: TGTGCCAGCGGACGAGGGGCATACACTGAAGCTTTCTTT
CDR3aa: CASGRGAYTEAFF

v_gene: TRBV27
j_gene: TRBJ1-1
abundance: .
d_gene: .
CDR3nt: TGTGCCAGCAGTTTAGACCGGGGTCGGTGGACTGAAGCTTTCTTT
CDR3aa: CASSLDRGRWTEAFF

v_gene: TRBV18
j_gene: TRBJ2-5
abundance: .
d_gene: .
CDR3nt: TGTGCCAGCTCACCGAGGGATCAGCAAGAGACCCAGTACTTC
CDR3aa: CASSPRDQQETQYF

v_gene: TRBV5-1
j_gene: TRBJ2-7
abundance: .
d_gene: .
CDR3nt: TGCGCCAGCAGCTTGGTTACCGGCTCTAACTACGAGCAGTACTTC
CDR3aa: CASSLVTGSNYEQYF

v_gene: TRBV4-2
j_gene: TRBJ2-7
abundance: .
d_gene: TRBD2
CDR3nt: TGTGCCAGCAGCCCGAAAACAGGGGGACTAGCGGACCTACGTATGCATGAGCAGTACTTC
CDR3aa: CASSPKTGGLADLRMHEQYF

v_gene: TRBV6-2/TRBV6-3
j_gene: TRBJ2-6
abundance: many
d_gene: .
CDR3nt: TGTGCCAGCAGCCCACTTTACGAGGTATGGGTGACTCCTTCTGGGGCCAACGTCCTGACTTTC
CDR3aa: CASSPLYEVWVTPSGANVLTF